This T cell receptor beta chain originates from a study of blood T cell repertoires in COVID-19. Study overall: Acute-phase and convalescent COVID-19 samples originated in the United States, Italy and Spain.

This table comes from immunoSEQ multiplex PCR, and its TCRdb copy is limited to in-frame clones, with some not included. The data show more than 95,000 clones, around four fifths seen once. V shed 1 base and J shed 6 bases, with 11 bases lying between them. Germline V gene sequence: CDR1 SGHKS, CDR2 YYEKEE (reference sequence). The CDR3 runs 14 residues. The source of this sequence is a man aged 60-69 years with acute or convalescent COVID-19. The sequencing input was peripheral blood. The chain links TRBV5-5 to TRBJ2-1, with TRBD1 as a possible D gene (5 bases). The CDR3 coding sequence is TGTGCCAGCAGCTTGAGGCCCCAGGGCAATGAGCAGTTCTTC. The encoded protein is CASSLRPQGNEQFF. Full variable domain (outside the CDR3, taken from reference TRBV5-5 and TRBJ2-1): DAGVTQSPTHLIKTRGQQVTLRCSPISGHKSVSWYQQVLGQGPQFIFQYYEKEERGRGNFPDRFSARQFPNYSSELNVNALLLGDSALYLCASSLRPQGNEQFFGPGTRLTVL.